This entry lists 19 T cell receptor beta chains sequenced from one sample in a study of T cells in Graves' hyperthyroidism and ophthalmopathy. Amplification of TCR beta CDR3 regions was performed using RNA transcripts as template. A set of HTBI primers served as the primers for a first-round RT-PCR of the TCR CDR3. MiXCR, applied by TCRdb to the multiplex PCR reads, yields one record per CDR3 protein. The data show over 550,000 distinct CDR3 sequences, with approximately 15% seen just once and roughly 18% held by the top ten. The sequencing input was blood. These receptors all come from a woman aged 18 to 35 with Graves' hyperthyroidism.

The chain links TRBV20-1 to TRBJ1-2; 7 positions match TRBD1. The CDR3 is 15 residues long. The V gene's germline CDR1 is DFQATT and CDR2 SNEGSKA (reference sequence). Trimming removed 0 bases from V and 0 bases from J; junction bases left unmatched: 4. The CDR3 is CSARDFDRANYGYTF. The CDR3 nucleotides read TGCAGTGCTAGAGATTTCGACAGGGCTAACTATGGCTACACCTTC.

This chain links TRBV5-4 with TRBJ2-5; 9 bases are shared with TRBD2. The length of the CDR3 is 15 residues. Germline trimming cut 0 bases from V and 5 bases from J; bases unmatched to any gene: 5. Germline values: CDR1 SGHNT, CDR2 YYREEE (reference sequence). CDR3 region: CASSLEVGTSETQYF. The CDR3 nucleotides read TGTGCCAGCAGCTTGGAGGTCGGGACTAGCGAGACCCAGTACTTC.

In this sample, this clonotype turned up many times. The rearrangement links TRBV6-5 to TRBJ2-1, with TRBD2 identical over 14 bases. CDR1 MNHEY and CDR2 SVGAGI come from the germline V gene. V lost 3 bases and J lost 8; bases outside the gene matches: 3. CDR3 length equals 15 residues. The CDR3 is CASSYGLAGGYEQFF. In DNA, the CDR3 is TGTGCCAGCAGTTATGGACTAGCGGGGGGATATGAGCAGTTCTTC.

This clonotype was found a few times. The V and J genes are TRBV2 and TRBJ2-7, with 10 bases that match TRBD2. Germline CDR1 SNHLY, CDR2 FYNNEI. The trim removed 2 bases at V and 5 bases at J, leaving 12 bases unmatched. The CDR3 extends over 17 amino acids. The CDR3 loop reads CASSESGLAGGGHEQYF. In nucleotides, the CDR3 is TGTGCCAGCAGTGAATCAGGGTTAGCGGGAGGAGGCCACGAGCAGTACTTC.

This clonotype was seen a few times. Given a much more abundant clone one base away, this may be a read error. The chain combines TRBV7-2 with TRBJ2-1, with TRBD2 matching over 7 bases. Germline V gene lookup returns CDR1 SGHTA and CDR2 FQGNSA. The CDR3 loop spans 14 amino acids. In DNA form, the CDR3 reads TGTGCCAGCAGGGTGGGTCTAGCGGTCCCAGAGCAGTGCTTC. It is translated as CASRVGLAVPEQCF.

This clonotype was detected ten times or more. This sequence joins TRBV5-6 and TRBJ2-5; 8 bases line up with TRBD1. The length of the CDR3 is 15 residues. Germline CDR1 is SGHDT and CDR2 is YYEEEE. J was trimmed by 4 bases and V by 1 base; bases with no gene match: 6. The CDR3 region has the DNA TGTGCCAGCAGCTTGCCGACAGGGGTGGGAGAGACCCAGTACTTC. Protein product: CASSLPTGVGETQYF.

Concerning this clonotype itself: With a much larger clone just one base away, this may be a read error. J is TRBJ2-1 and V is TRBV5-1; the match to TRBD2 covers 9 bases. Trimming took 0 bases from V and 10 from J; bases not matched to a gene: 8. This CDR3 spans 15 amino acids. Per the germline V gene, CDR1 is SGHRS and CDR2 is YFSETQ. The CDR3 spells CASSLESLAGEEQFF. The CDR3 coding sequence is TGCGCCAGCAGCTTGGAGTCACTAGCGGGTGAGGAGCAGTTCTTC.

The V and J genes are TRBV2 and TRBJ2-5; no clear D. Germline V CDR1 and CDR2: SNHLY, FYNNEI. CDR3 size: 14 residues. V was shortened by 3 bases and J by 1 base, with 9 bases between the two germline ends. Here the CDR3 reads CASSDTDFQETQYF. In nucleotides, the CDR3 is TGTGCCAGCAGTGATACAGACTTCCAAGAGACCCAGTACTTC.

The sample holds a few counts of this clonotype. The J gene is TRBJ2-2, the V gene TRBV7-3; tentatively, D is TRBD2 (7 bases). The CDR3 spans 16 residues. Trimming cost V 0 bases and J 3 bases, with 11 bases left between them. CDR1 SGHTA and CDR2 FQGTGA come from the germline V gene. The CDR3: CASSLTGGGHTGELFF. The CDR3 coding sequence is TGTGCCAGCAGCTTAACAGGGGGGGGCCACACCGGGGAGCTGTTTTTT.

This clonotype was recorded a few times. The genes are TRBV10-1 and TRBJ2-7; maybe TRBD2 (5 bases). Germline values: CDR1 WNHNN, CDR2 SYGVQD (reference sequence). V dropped 9 bases and J dropped 3 bases, with 12 bases sitting between them. The CDR3 runs to 12 residues. This CDR3 reads CASIGLFYEQYF. CDR3 sequence (DNA): TGCGCCAGTATTGGACTTTTCTACGAGCAGTACTTC.

The V call is TRBV20-1, the J call TRBJ2-7, with TRBD2 as a possible D gene (6 bases). CDR1 and CDR2 (germline): DFQATT, SNEGSKA (reference sequence). The ends were cut back, 4 bases at V and 3 bases at J, with 16 bases in the middle. The CDR3 sequence is 14 residues long. In DNA, the CDR3 is TGCAGTGCTACGCTCGGGAGCAGTTACTACGAGCAGTACTTC. Its translation is CSATLGSSYYEQYF.

This clonotype has ten or more counts. This rearrangement joins TRBV29-1 to TRBJ1-1; a possible D gene is TRBD1 (6 bases). The V end was cut by 6 bases, the J end by 6 bases, with 17 bases between. The length of the CDR3 is 13 residues. The germline V gene encodes CDR1 SQVTM and CDR2 ANQGSEA. The CDR3 DNA sequence: TGCAGCGTACACAGGGTTGTTTTTGCTGAAGCTTTCTTT. Amino acid sequence: CSVHRVVFAEAFF.

This chain joins TRBV24-1 and TRBJ1-2, with D uncertain. The V gene lost 9 bases and the J gene lost 4 bases, with 11 bases spanning the gap. This CDR3 region has 12 residues. Germline loops: CDR1 KGHDR, CDR2 SFDVKD. The CDR3 region is CATSQDAYGYTF. The CDR3 DNA follows: TGTGCCACCTCCCAGGACGCCTATGGCTACACCTTC.

This clonotype appeared a few times. The chain recombines TRBV19 with TRBJ2-3; possible D gene TRBD2, 6 bases. This CDR3 spans 16 amino acids. V lost 8 bases to trimming and J lost 0 bases, with 18 bases between them. CDR1 is LNHDA, CDR2 SQIVND, per germline (reference sequence). In DNA form, the CDR3 reads TGTGCCAGTGGGCGGAACGGGGGAACTAGCACAGATACGCAGTATTTT. Residues: CASGRNGGTSTDTQYF.

The chain combines TRBV6-1 with TRBJ2-7, with D possibly being TRBD2 (5 bases). Germline loops: CDR1 MNHNS, CDR2 SASEGT. Trimming removed 6 bases at V and 2 bases at J, with 17 bases between. The CDR3 length is 15 residues. The CDR3 DNA follows: TGTGCCAGCAGGCCGAGCAGGACTTTTCCCTACGAGCAGTACTTC. Amino acids: CASRPSRTFPYEQYF.

This clonotype came up many times. The J gene is TRBJ2-2, the V gene TRBV6-1; TRBD2 matches at 8 bases. After removal of 5 bases from V and 0 bases from J, the junction contained 14 bases not matched to a gene. CDR1 MNHNS and CDR2 SASEGT come from the germline V gene. The CDR3 extends over 19 amino acids. The CDR3 protein is CASSSSKFSGVANTGELFF. CDR3 DNA: TGTGCCAGCAGTTCAAGCAAATTTAGCGGGGTAGCGAACACCGGGGAGCTGTTTTTT.

This clonotype was found many times. The rearrangement joins TRBV3-1 to TRBJ1-2; D might be TRBD1 (6 bases). CDR1 is LGHDT, CDR2 YNNKEL, per germline (reference sequence). The CDR3 covers 15 residues. V lost 1 base, J lost 8 bases, and 17 bases lay in between. CDR3 protein: CASSQGTGPGGGYTF. The CDR3 region has the DNA TGTGCCAGCAGCCAAGGCACAGGGCCGGGCGGGGGCTACACCTTC. The whole variable domain, filled in from reference TRBV3-1 and TRBJ1-2, reads DTAVSQTPKYLVTQMGNDKSIKCEQNLGHDTMYWYKQDSKKFLKIMFSYNNKELIINETVPNRFSPKSPDKAHLNLHINSLELGDSAVYFCASSQGTGPGGGYTFGSGTRLTVV.

The chain couples TRBV6-1 to TRBJ2-1; no definite D call. The CDR3 is 15 residues long. V was shortened by 2 bases and J by 1 base, with 9 bases between the two germline ends. CDR1 and CDR2 from the germline V gene are MNHNS and SASEGT. DNA of the CDR3: TGTGCCAGCAGTGAAATGGGCAGGTCCTACAATGAGCAGTTCTTC. Amino acids: CASSEMGRSYNEQFF.

This clonotype turned up a few times. The gene calls are TRBV7-2 and TRBJ2-4, with a weak D call TRBD1 (6 bases). The CDR3 has 20 residues. Trimming took 5 bases from V and 0 from J, leaving 26 bases between them. In germline, CDR1 is SGHTA, CDR2 FQGNSA. The CDR3 loop is CASSLRTVAPLDLAKNIQYF. The CDR3 coding sequence is TGTGCCAGCAGCCTTCGGACAGTAGCCCCTCTCGATCTAGCCAAAAACATTCAGTACTTC.